This TCR beta chain originates from a study of T-cell memory formation after mild COVID-19. Study observations and caveats: Pre-infection memory held some responding clones, suggesting pre-existing cross-reactive T cells responded. CD8+ contracting clones occupied EMRA, while CD4+ ones occupied mainly CM and EM.

TCRdb ran MiXCR on the 5' RACE reads and lists one entry per CDR3 protein. The sample holds 550,000 to 650,000 distinct CDR3 sequences, roughly 17% seen once. A note on this clonotype: The antigen is not known.

V shed 3 bases and J shed 0 bases, with 9 bases lying between them. This CDR3 comprises 14 residues. Sequencing was done on a sample of PBMCs or a T cell subset sorted from them (not recorded which). The chain couples TRBV12-3 or TRBV12-4 to TRBJ2-7, with D unresolved. The TCR originated in an adult woman who had mild COVID-19 (a few samples of this study predate the infection). Cell type and time point are not known. CDR3: CASSFGLTSYEQYF. The CDR3 nucleotides are TGTGCCAGCAGTTTCGGCTTAACCTCCTACGAGCAGTACTTC.